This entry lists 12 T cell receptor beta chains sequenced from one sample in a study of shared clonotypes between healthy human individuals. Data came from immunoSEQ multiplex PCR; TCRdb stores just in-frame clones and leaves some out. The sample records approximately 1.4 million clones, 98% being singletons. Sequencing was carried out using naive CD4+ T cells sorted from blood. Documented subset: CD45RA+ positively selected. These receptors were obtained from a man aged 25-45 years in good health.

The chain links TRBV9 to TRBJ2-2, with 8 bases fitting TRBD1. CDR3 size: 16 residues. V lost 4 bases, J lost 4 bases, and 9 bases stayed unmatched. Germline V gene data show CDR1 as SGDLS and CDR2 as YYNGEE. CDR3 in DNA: TGTGCCAGCAGCCCAGGGACAGGCGCGGCCACCGGGGAGCTGTTTTTT. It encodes CASSPGTGAATGELFF.

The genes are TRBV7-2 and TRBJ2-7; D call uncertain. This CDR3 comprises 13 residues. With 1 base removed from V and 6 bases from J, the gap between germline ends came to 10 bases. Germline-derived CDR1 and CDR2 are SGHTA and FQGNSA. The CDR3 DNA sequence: TGTGCCAGCAGCTTAGAGGTCCTAGGCGAGCAGTACTTC. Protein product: CASSLEVLGEQYF.

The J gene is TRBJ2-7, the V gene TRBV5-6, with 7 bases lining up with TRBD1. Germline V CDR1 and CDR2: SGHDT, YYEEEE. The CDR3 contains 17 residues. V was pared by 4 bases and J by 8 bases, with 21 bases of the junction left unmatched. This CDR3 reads CASSPLKRRTGTAQQYF. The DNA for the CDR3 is TGTGCCAGCAGCCCCCTCAAGCGCCGGACAGGAACCGCACAGCAGTACTTC. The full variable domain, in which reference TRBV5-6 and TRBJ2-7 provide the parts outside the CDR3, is DAGVTQSPTHLIKTRGQQVTLRCSPKSGHDTVSWYQQALGQGPQFIFQYYEEEERQRGNFPDRFSGHQFPNYSSELNVNALLLGDSALYLCASSPLKRRTGTAQQYFGPGTRLTVT.

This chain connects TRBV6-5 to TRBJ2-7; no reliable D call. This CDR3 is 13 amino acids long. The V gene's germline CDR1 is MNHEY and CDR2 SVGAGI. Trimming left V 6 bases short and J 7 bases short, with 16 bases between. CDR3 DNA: TGTGCCAGCAGGGCCGGAGATAGATTGGAGCAGTACTTC. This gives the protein CASRAGDRLEQYF.

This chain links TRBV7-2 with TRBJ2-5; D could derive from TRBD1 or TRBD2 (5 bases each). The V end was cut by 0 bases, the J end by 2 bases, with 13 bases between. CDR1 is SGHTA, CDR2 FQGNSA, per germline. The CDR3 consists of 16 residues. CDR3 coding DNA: TGTGCCAGCAGCTTAGCGCCGGGACCCCAGCAAGAGACCCAGTACTTC. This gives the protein CASSLAPGPQQETQYF.

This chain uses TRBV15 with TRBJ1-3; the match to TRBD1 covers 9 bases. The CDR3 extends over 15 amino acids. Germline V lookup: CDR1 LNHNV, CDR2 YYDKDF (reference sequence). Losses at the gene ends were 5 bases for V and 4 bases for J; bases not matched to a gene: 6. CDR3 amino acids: CATSREGTGGNTIYF. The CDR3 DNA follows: TGTGCCACCAGCCGGGAAGGGACAGGGGGAAACACCATATATTTT.

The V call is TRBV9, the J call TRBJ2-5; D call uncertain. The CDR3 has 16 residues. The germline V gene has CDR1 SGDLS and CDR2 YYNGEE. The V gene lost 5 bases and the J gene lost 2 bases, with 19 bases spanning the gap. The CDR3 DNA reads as TGTGCCAGCAGTATAAGTGTTGGGGTAGGGCAAGAGACCCAGTACTTC. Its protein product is CASSISVGVGQETQYF.

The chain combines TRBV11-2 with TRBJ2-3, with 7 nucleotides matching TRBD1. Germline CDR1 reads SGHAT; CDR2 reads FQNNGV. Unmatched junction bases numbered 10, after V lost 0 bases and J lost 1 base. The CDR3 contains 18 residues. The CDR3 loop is CASSLDRKGGLGTDTQYF. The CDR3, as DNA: TGTGCCAGCAGCTTAGATCGAAAAGGGGGCTTAGGCACAGATACGCAGTATTTT. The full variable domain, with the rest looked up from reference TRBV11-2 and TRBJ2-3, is EAGVAQSPRYKIIEKRQSVAFWCNPISGHATLYWYQQILGQGPKLLIQFQNNGVVDDSQLPKDRFSAERLKGVDSTLKIQPAKLEDSAVYLCASSLDRKGGLGTDTQYFGPGTRLTVL.

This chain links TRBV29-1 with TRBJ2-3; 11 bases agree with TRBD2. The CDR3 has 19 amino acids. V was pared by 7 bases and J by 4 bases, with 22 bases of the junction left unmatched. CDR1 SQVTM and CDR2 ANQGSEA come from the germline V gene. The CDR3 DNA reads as TGCAGCGCCAAAGTCTTAGCGGGAGGGCCCCGGCGGTTCGCAGATACGCAGTATTTT. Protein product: CSAKVLAGGPRRFADTQYF.

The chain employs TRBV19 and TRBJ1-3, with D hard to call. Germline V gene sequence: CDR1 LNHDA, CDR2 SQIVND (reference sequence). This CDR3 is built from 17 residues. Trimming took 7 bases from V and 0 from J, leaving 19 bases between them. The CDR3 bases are TGTGCCAGTAAACTGTCGGGGTTGCCGACCTCTGGAAACACCATATATTTT. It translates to CASKLSGLPTSGNTIYF.

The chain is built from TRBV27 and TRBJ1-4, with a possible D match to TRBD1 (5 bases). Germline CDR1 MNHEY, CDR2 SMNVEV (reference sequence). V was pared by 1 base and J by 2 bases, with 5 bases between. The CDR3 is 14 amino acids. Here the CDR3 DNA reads TGTGCCAGCAGTTTATGGGGGACTAATGAAAAACTGTTTTTT. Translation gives CASSLWGTNEKLFF.

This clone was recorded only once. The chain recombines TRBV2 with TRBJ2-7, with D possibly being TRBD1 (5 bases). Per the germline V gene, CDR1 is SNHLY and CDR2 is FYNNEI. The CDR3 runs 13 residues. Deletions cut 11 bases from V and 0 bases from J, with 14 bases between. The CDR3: CAGALAFSYEQYF. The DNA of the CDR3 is TGTGCCGGGGCGCTGGCCTTCTCCTACGAGCAGTACTTC.